This T cell receptor (beta chain) was sequenced during a study of cytomegalovirus exposure and HLA in healthy donors. Study-wide results and caveats: Among TCR beta chains, those listed as cytomegalovirus-associated numbered around 160.

A remark on this clone: The target antigen is unknown.

This table comes from immunoSEQ multiplex PCR, and its TCRdb copy is limited to in-frame clones, with some not included. The data contain 150,000 to 200,000 clones, under 90% of them singletons. CDR3 length equals 15 residues. Trimming took off 0 bases at V and 0 bases at J, with 7 bases between the two ends. The V gene's germline CDR1 is SGHRS and CDR2 YFSETQ. The approximately 120-subject validation cohort, separate from the approximately 640-subject first cohort, included the donors. The chain joins TRBV5-1 to TRBJ1-3, with D unresolved. Sequencing was performed on PBMCs. The origin of this receptor is a woman aged 18-29 years in good health and CMV-seropositive. DNA of the CDR3: TGCGCCAGCAGCTTGGACGGAGCCTCTGGAAACACCATATATTTT. It codes for CASSLDGASGNTIYF.